This T cell receptor beta chain was recovered during a study of cytomegalovirus exposure and HLA in healthy donors. Overall study results and limits: The authors later found HLA-associated TCR beta chains more clonally expanded than equally common others. Researchers reported from a later analysis that most CMV-associated TCR beta chains appeared HLA-restricted.

In regard to this clone: What it binds is not known.

The study ran its PCR with 60 Vbeta and 13 Jbeta primers. Only in-frame clones appear in the TCRdb table, and some are missing; sequencing was by immunoSEQ multiplex PCR. This sample has approximately 130,000 clones, with over 65% found just once. Per germline, CDR1 SGHRS and CDR2 YFSETQ. Trimming shortened V by 2 bases and J by 2 bases, and 12 bases separated the two germline ends. The CDR3 spans 15 residues. All donors participated as healthy donors of bone marrow. The chain joins TRBV5-1 to TRBJ2-3; perhaps TRBD2 as D (5 bases). This clonotype was obtained from a woman aged 35 to 49 in good health and CMV-seronegative. Sequencing was performed on PBMCs. The CDR3 region has the DNA TGCGCCAGCAGCTTAGAGCGGAGGCACACAGATACGCAGTATTTT. Translation: CASSLERRHTDTQYF.